This is a list of T cell receptor beta chains from one sample in a study of T cell responses to AZD1222 COVID-19 vaccine. The protocol was immunoSEQ multiplex PCR, while the TCRdb copy is restricted to in-frame clones and leaves out a portion. The sample lists 80,000 to 100,000 clones; over 75% were seen once. Here the sequenced sample was peripheral blood, taken 28 days after the second AZD1222 dose. These receptors all come from an adult who received the AZD1222 COVID-19 vaccine. The conserved cysteine and the conserved F or W are not part of the CDR3 here.

v_call,j_call,cdr3_aa
TRBV1,TRBJ2-2,TSRSPGLAGALGPNTGELF
TRBV6-4,TRBJ2-1,ASSVTSGGANEQF
TRBV6-5,TRBJ1-1,ASSGGLENTEAF
TRBV18,TRBJ1-5,ASSYGQGNNQPQH
TRBV9,TRBJ2-7,ASSVTSGSYEQY
TRBV6-6,TRBJ2-7,ASRPGGGSDEQY
TRBV27,TRBJ1-1,ASMEQGAQKTEAF
TRBV30,TRBJ2-7,AWSASSYEQY
TRBV5-6,TRBJ2-1,ASSLVLVGEQF
TRBV29-1,TRBJ2-7,SVDRGNNEQY
TRBV19,TRBJ2-1,ASRRSGGNEQF
TRBV19,TRBJ2-1,ASSTIAGGPEGEQF
TRBV11-2,TRBJ2-1,ASSPGLAGAYNEQF
TRBV6-2/TRBV6-3,TRBJ2-7,ASSWDIPYEQY
TRBV19,TRBJ2-3,ASSTTTSTDTQY
TRBV7-2,TRBJ2-1,ASGSGATYNEQF
TRBV5-1,TRBJ1-1,ASSYGQPNTEAF
TRBV19,TRBJ1-1,ASSKLTAGTEAF
TRBV27,TRBJ2-1,ASSLLAGVYNEQF
TRBV6-1,TRBJ1-6,ASSEAAASYNSPLH
TRBV5-1,TRBJ2-1,ASSLLPGGHNEQF
TRBV7-2,TRBJ2-1,ASSIRGGSYNEQF
TRBV19,TRBJ1-4,ASMDQRRTGGREKLF
TRBV25-1,TRBJ2-1,ASSDSRNHYNEQF
TRBV6-5,TRBJ2-4,ASSSSGTAKNIQY
TRBV10-2,TRBJ2-4,ASQVLAGFGKNIQY
TRBV4-1,TRBJ2-3,ASSQEKEDVDTDTQY
TRBV7-9,TRBJ1-5,ASSPDRGGGPQH
TRBV6-6,TRBJ2-1,ASGQFYNEQF
TRBV12-3/TRBV12-4,TRBJ1-1,ASRGLNTEAF
TRBV19,TRBJ2-1,ASSFRQGLRF
TRBV6-5,TRBJ2-7,ASKVLAAHYEQY
TRBV7-2,TRBJ1-1,ASSPHIMNTEAF
TRBV10-3,TRBJ1-6,AINSRDDNSPLH
TRBV9,TRBJ1-3,ASSVAGQGSDTIY
TRBV2,TRBJ2-5,ASSEVAGEGETQY
TRBV4-1,TRBJ1-6,ASSQEGAPKSSYNSPLH
TRBV3-1/TRBV3-2,TRBJ1-5,ASSQVGGVQH
TRBV24-1,TRBJ2-3,ATSDRSTDTQY
TRBV2,TRBJ2-6,ASSVGTPISGANVLT
TRBV3-1/TRBV3-2,TRBJ2-2,ASSQGLGPNTGELF
TRBV3-1/TRBV3-2,TRBJ2-7,ASSATSGAYEQY
TRBV6-1,TRBJ1-5,ASSEGIFEGRPQH
TRBV9,TRBJ1-3,ASGRDRDPGNTIY
TRBV5-1,TRBJ2-1,ASISASGGYNEQF
TRBV7-2,TRBJ2-2,ASRPLPGLPGELF